What follows are 8 T cell receptor beta chains derived from one specimen sequenced in a study of blood T cell repertoires in COVID-19. TCRdb's copy holds only in-frame clones and misses some; the assay was immunoSEQ multiplex PCR. The sample consists of around 150,000 clones, 60% to 85% of them appearing once. Sequenced: peripheral blood. Receptors were obtained from a man over 45 with acute or convalescent COVID-19.

This clone has just a few counts. The V gene is TRBV7-2, the J gene TRBJ2-1; 10 bases are a match to TRBD2. Germline-derived CDR1 and CDR2 are SGHTA and FQGNSA. The CDR3 is made up of 15 amino acids. Trimming cost V 3 bases and J 6 bases; bases outside gene matches: 5. CDR3 nucleotide sequence: TGTGCCAGCAGCTTTCCAGCGGGGGGGCTCAATGAGCAGTTCTTC. Translating gives CASSFPAGGLNEQFF.

This chain links TRBV5-1 with TRBJ1-5; 7 bases line up with TRBD1. Germline values: CDR1 SGHRS, CDR2 YFSETQ. Losses at the gene ends were 4 bases for V and 3 bases for J; bases not matched to a gene: 7. The CDR3 is 15 amino acids. The CDR3 coding sequence is TGCGCCAGCAGCCCAAGAGGGGGCCTCAATCAGCCCCAGCATTTT. It encodes CASSPRGGLNQPQHF.

This chain uses TRBV4-1 with TRBJ1-4, with 9 bases fitting TRBD1. Germline-derived CDR1 and CDR2 are MGHRA and YSYEKL. This CDR3 has 16 residues. V shed 4 bases and J 3 bases; nucleotides not matched to a gene: 6. This CDR3 reads CASSRPGQGPNEKLFF. DNA for the CDR3: TGCGCCAGCAGCCGACCGGGACAGGGACCTAATGAAAAACTGTTTTTT.

This chain uses TRBV5-1 with TRBJ1-1, with D possibly TRBD1 on 5 matching bases. CDR3 size: 15 residues. Per the germline V gene, CDR1 is SGHRS and CDR2 is YFSETQ. With 1 base removed from V and 0 bases from J, the gap between germline ends came to 10 bases. The CDR3 loop reads CASSLIQGLNTEAFF. The DNA for the CDR3 is TGCGCCAGCAGCTTGATTCAGGGTTTGAACACTGAAGCTTTCTTT. Full variable domain (missing parts from reference TRBV5-1 and TRBJ1-1): KAGVTQTPRYLIKTRGQQVTLSCSPISGHRSVSWYQQTPGQGLQFLFEYFSETQRNKGNFPGRFSGRQFSNSRSEMNVSTLELGDSALYLCASSLIQGLNTEAFFGQGTRLTVV.

This clone was seen a single time. V usage is TRBV29-1 and J usage is TRBJ1-2; no definite D call. CDR1 is SQVTM and CDR2 is ANQGSEA in the germline V gene. CDR3 size: 14 residues. V lost 5 bases and J lost 5, with 18 bases in between. The CDR3 here is CSVIGRAGTYGYTF. The CDR3 DNA is TGCAGCGTTATTGGCCGAGCGGGCACTTATGGCTACACCTTC.

This clone appeared once. The rearrangement joins TRBV5-3 to TRBJ1-5, with TRBD1 identical over 8 bases. TRBV5-3 is an ORF; its function is uncertain. J was trimmed by 5 bases and V by 4 bases; bases with no gene match: 11. The CDR3 has 16 residues. In DNA, the CDR3 is TGTGCCAGAAGCCCCATGGACAGGGATGAGGATCAGCCCCAGCATTTT. The encoded protein is CARSPMDRDEDQPQHF.

V gene TRBV6-4 combines with J gene TRBJ2-2; D possibly corresponds to TRBD2 (5 bases). In germline, CDR1 is MRHNA, CDR2 SNTAGT. Trimming stripped 0 bases from V and 4 bases from J, with 6 bases between. This CDR3 spans 14 amino acids. The CDR3 region is CASSDSLATGELFF. The CDR3 bases are TGTGCCAGCAGTGACTCTCTAGCCACCGGGGAGCTGTTTTTT.

This clone was observed at least ten times. The chain combines TRBV6-5 with TRBJ2-1; 8 nucleotides agree with TRBD1. The CDR3 totals 12 residues. With 6 bases clipped from V and 13 bases from J, the junction kept 8 bases outside the gene matches. The germline V gene encodes CDR1 MNHEY and CDR2 SVGAGI. CDR3: CASRGGQVEQFF. The CDR3 DNA follows: TGTGCCAGCAGGGGGGGACAGGTGGAACAGTTCTTC.